The rows below give T cell receptor beta chains drawn from one sample of a study of T cells of healthy individuals. Via MiXCR, TCRdb re-called the 5' RACE reads, giving one row per CDR3 protein. Seen here are 85,000 to 100,000 distinct CDR3 sequences, about 16% observed once, and the top ten hold 6.2%. The source is a human donor in good health. Each CDR3 is given with its conserved first and last residue. A D gene is named only where the DNA matches it firmly. Clone size is given for some rows only: seen once, a few or many times, or a class if the clone is expanded.

TRBD2	TRBV7-6	many	TRBJ2-3	TGTGCCAGCAGCTTAGTTGCGACTAGCGGGGGGTCGCAGTATTTT	CASSLVATSGGSQYF
.	TRBV20-1	once	TRBJ2-7	TGCAGTGCTAACTATGTCGTTGGCTACGAGCAGTACTTC	CSANYVVGYEQYF
.	TRBV7-9	many	TRBJ1-1	TGTGCCAGCAGCTCCGGTTACACTGAAGCTTTCTTT	CASSSGYTEAFF
.	TRBV6-6	few	TRBJ1-2	TGTGCCAGCAGCGGGACGGGTACCTATGGCTACACCTTC	CASSGTGTYGYTF
TRBD2	TRBV7-3	few	TRBJ2-3	TGTGCCAGCAGCCCCATGGCGGGGGATCTGGGTACGCAGTATTTT	CASSPMAGDLGTQYF
.	TRBV10-3	once	TRBJ1-1	TGTGCCATCAGACCAGACTTTTACACTGAAGCTTTCTTT	CAIRPDFYTEAFF
.	TRBV6-5	many	TRBJ1-2	TGTGCCAGCAGTACCCTCCTTGAGGGGGGGGATGGCTACACCTTC	CASSTLLEGGDGYTF
TRBD2	TRBV27	many	TRBJ2-7	TGTGCCAGCAGTCTTAGAGGACAGCTAGCGGGGGACTCCTACGAGCAGTACTTC	CASSLRGQLAGDSYEQYF
TRBD1	TRBV20-1	.	TRBJ2-7	TGCAGTGCCATTTCGGACAGGCACTCCTACGAGCAGTACTTC	CSAISDRHSYEQYF
.	TRBV10-3	.	TRBJ2-5	TGTGCCATCAGTGATAACGGGGGGCCGGGGACCCAGTACTTC	CAISDNGGPGTQYF
.	TRBV6-6	.	TRBJ1-2	TGTGCCAGCAGTTACTCGAAGCACAGTTCATCCGGCTACACCTTC	CASSYSKHSSSGYTF
.	TRBV7-3	few	TRBJ1-1	TGTGCCAGCAGCGTACAGGGTGGGGGTAACACTGAAGCTTTCTTT	CASSVQGGGNTEAFF
TRBD2	TRBV13	.	TRBJ2-2	TGTGCCAGCAGCTTAGGCAGTAGCGGGGATAACACCGGGGAGCTGTTTTTT	CASSLGSSGDNTGELFF
.	TRBV7-8	few	TRBJ2-1	TGTGCCAGCAGCCAGGGAAGGGGCAATGAGCAGTTCTTC	CASSQGRGNEQFF
TRBD1	TRBV27	.	TRBJ2-7	TGTGCCAGCAGTCGGACAGGGGTTTTAGAGGAGCAGTACTTC	CASSRTGVLEEQYF
TRBD1	TRBV4-3	many	TRBJ2-1	TGCGCCAGCAGCCAAAGCTCCGGGACAGTATACAATGAGCAGTTCTTC	CASSQSSGTVYNEQFF
.	TRBV2	.	TRBJ1-5	TGTGCCAGCAGTGTGGTGCGGGGCCATCAGCCCCAGCATTTT	CASSVVRGHQPQHF
TRBD1	TRBV7-2	many	TRBJ1-5	TGTGCCAGCAGCTTAGCCCCTCGGCAGGGGGGTCAGCCCCAGCATTTT	CASSLAPRQGGQPQHF
TRBD1	TRBV4-3	.	TRBJ1-2	TGCGCCAGCAGCCAAGTTACCGGGACAGGGATTGGCTACACCTTC	CASSQVTGTGIGYTF
TRBD1	TRBV7-2	.	TRBJ2-5	TGTGCCAGCAGCTTAGACAGGGGGAGAGGAGAGACCCAGTACTTC	CASSLDRGRGETQYF
TRBD2	TRBV2	.	TRBJ2-7	TGTGCCAGCAGTGAATTGAGACTAGCGGGGGGGCGCGGCGAGCAGTACTTC	CASSELRLAGGRGEQYF
.	TRBV20-1	.	TRBJ2-7	TGCAGTGCTAGCGGACATTCCTACGAGCAGTACTTC	CSASGHSYEQYF
.	TRBV28	many	TRBJ1-3	TGTGCCAGCAGCGGAACAGGTTATTCAGACACCATATATTTT	CASSGTGYSDTIYF
.	TRBV29-1	few	TRBJ2-2	TGCAGCGTTGCTTTTGTGGGGGACACCGGGGAGCTGTTTTTT	CSVAFVGDTGELFF
TRBD2	TRBV9	few	TRBJ2-5	TGTGCCAGCAGCGCGCGGGGGAAGGAGACCCAGTACTTC	CASSARGKETQYF
.	TRBV15	many	TRBJ1-6	TGTGCCACCAGCAGAACGCTGGGGAATTCACCCCTCCACTTT	CATSRTLGNSPLHF
.	TRBV10-3	.	TRBJ2-7	TGTGCCATCAGTGAGTCGTTGGGCTACGAGCAGTACTTC	CAISESLGYEQYF
.	TRBV27	many	TRBJ2-3	TGTGCCAGCAGATCTATTAGGGCTCTGAAATCAGATACGCAGTATTTT	CASRSIRALKSDTQYF
.	TRBV2	many	TRBJ1-1	TGTGCCAGCAGCCTTGGCTCGGTGAACACTGAAGCTTTCTTT	CASSLGSVNTEAFF
TRBD1	TRBV28	.	TRBJ1-1	TGTGCCAGCACCCCGAGGGGACAGGGGGACACTGAAGCTTTCTTT	CASTPRGQGDTEAFF
.	TRBV28	many	TRBJ1-5	TGTGCCAGCAGCCCCTTTTATCAGCCCCAGCATTTT	CASSPFYQPQHF
TRBD1	TRBV20-1	few	TRBJ2-7	TGCAGTGCTCACAGGGGCTCCTACGAGCAGTACTTC	CSAHRGSYEQYF
.	TRBV4-1	few	TRBJ1-6	TGCGCCAGCAGCCAAGGGGGGCGACCGTATAATTCACCCCTCCACTTT	CASSQGGRPYNSPLHF
TRBD1	TRBV20-1	many	TRBJ1-6	TGCAGTGCCGTCAGAGGGGACAGGGGATTTTTGTCACCCCTCCACTTT	CSAVRGDRGFLSPLHF
.	TRBV20-1	.	TRBJ2-3	TGCAGTGCTAGGTTGGCAGATACGCAGTATTTT	CSARLADTQYF
.	TRBV11-2	few	TRBJ2-2	TGTGCCAGCAGCTTGCTCACTCGCGGGGAGCTGTTTTTT	CASSLLTRGELFF
.	TRBV19	few	TRBJ2-1	TGTGCCAGTAGTATGGGTCCGTTGGACAATGAGCAGTTCTTC	CASSMGPLDNEQFF
.	TRBV29-1	many	TRBJ2-5	TGCAGCGTTGCAGGGAAAGAGACCCAGTACTTC	CSVAGKETQYF
TRBD1	TRBV28	many	TRBJ1-2	TGTGCCAGCGTCTTGAGTGGACAGGGAGCCTATGGCTACACCTTC	CASVLSGQGAYGYTF
.	TRBV5-1	.	TRBJ2-3	TGCGCCAGCAGCTTGGCACCAAACGCAGATACGCAGTATTTT	CASSLAPNADTQYF
.	TRBV7-9	few	TRBJ1-3	TGTGCCAGCAGCCCACATGGAAACACCATATATTTT	CASSPHGNTIYF
.	TRBV14	few	TRBJ2-1	TGTGCCAGCAGCCCTATGGGAAGCTACAATGAGCAGTTCTTC	CASSPMGSYNEQFF
.	TRBV4-2	.	TRBJ2-2	TGTGCCAGCAGCCAAGTTACGGGCGGGGACACCGGGGAGCTGTTTTTT	CASSQVTGGDTGELFF
TRBD1	TRBV20-1	many	TRBJ2-7	TGCAGTGCTTCGGACAGGGTATACGGCGAGCAGTACTTC	CSASDRVYGEQYF
TRBD1	TRBV27	.	TRBJ2-7	TGTGCCAGCAGTCCCGGACAGGGGATTTCCTACGAGCAGTACTTC	CASSPGQGISYEQYF
.	TRBV29-1	.	TRBJ2-1	TGCAGCGCCGATAGCGGTGAGCAGTTCTTC	CSADSGEQFF
.	TRBV29-1	.	TRBJ2-1	TGCAGCGTCCAGGGCTCTGCGACCTACAATGAGCAGTTCTTC	CSVQGSATYNEQFF
.	TRBV6-1	many	TRBJ2-6	TGTGCCAGCAGTGGACAGTCCCTTGGGGCCAACGTCCTGACTTTC	CASSGQSLGANVLTF
TRBD2	TRBV4-2	.	TRBJ2-1	TGTGCCAGCAGCCAACTACTTACCGGGACTAGCGGATACAATGAGCAGTTCTTC	CASSQLLTGTSGYNEQFF
.	TRBV2	.	TRBJ1-1	TGTGCCAGCAGAACGGACGTGAACACTGAAGCTTTCTTT	CASRTDVNTEAFF
.	TRBV4-2	many	TRBJ2-3	TGTGCCAGCAGCCAAGATGTGGCAGATACGCAGTATTTT	CASSQDVADTQYF